Listed here is a single TCR beta chain. This clone was counted a single time. Its antigen remains unidentified. The record has no base qualities; no much larger clone is one base away. The data belong to a study of blood T cell repertoires in COVID-19 (dated by TCRdb to about 2020). Looking at the study overall: The collaborator samples originated in the United States, Italy and Spain and spanned the acute and convalescent phases of COVID-19. Samples were obtained from the ongoing ImmuneRACE study (first 160 participants) and from some 1,200 subjects provided by 6 global collaborators. The repertoires were made available in a free public database intended to serve as a resource for research on the immune response to SARS-CoV-2. Sample metadata almost always included a de-identified subject ID, COVID-19 status, age in years and sex. The dataset comprised deeply sampled blood TCRbeta repertoires from subjects exposed to, actively infected with, or recovered from COVID-19. Where available, HLA class I and class II types were taken from metadata supplied by the sample provider and were not determined by assay-based typing. The prospective study material was composed of cDNA or gDNA derived from T cells, B-cell-depleted T cells, or PBMCs.

TCRbeta CDR3 regions were amplified from genomic DNA using the immunoSEQ Assay, a bias-controlled multiplex PCR. The authors processed their data as follows. The number of nucleated cells in each sample was estimated from the amplification of reference gene primers within the assay. Sequence reads were collapsed and filtered to measure the absolute abundance of every unique TCRbeta CDR3 rearrangement. For each sample, productive Simpson clonality was calculated by taking the square root of Simpson's diversity index across productive rearrangements. The table comes from immuneACCESS by way of TCRdb, which keeps in-frame sequences with V and J called. Part of the clones is missing from these tables; in studies checked, under half for an unresolved V gene and the rest for unknown reasons. V and J calls and clone size are copied from that table; D and trimming were computed from the DNA. The sample yields under 250,000 clones; more than 70% were counted once. The ten largest clones take up 3.5% to 4% of the sample.

Whole blood was collected in K2EDTA tubes by collaborating institutions according to the institutions' own protocols. For TCRbeta analysis, collaborator samples were shipped as frozen whole blood, as isolated PBMCs, or as DNA extracted from either sample type. The CDR3, cysteine through phenylalanine, is 12 amino acids long. Only the CDR3 part of the read is kept: 36 bases, read in frame from the first base. V is pared back by 1 base and J by 7 bases, with 7 bases lying between the germline termini. CDR1 and CDR2 are read off the germline V gene (reference sequence) as SEHNR and FQNEAQ. Summary of the overall study and its limitations: The quantity of clinical and demographic metadata differed by source and by participant and was supplied without curation.

Material for sequencing was peripheral blood. This TCR was sampled from a woman aged 80 or over with acute or convalescent COVID-19. In this chain, TRBV7-9 is recombined with TRBJ1-2; TRBD1 might be the D gene, on 5 matching bases. The bases read TGTGCCAGCAGCTTAGGGAGGGGTGGCTACACCTTC. It encodes CASSLGRGGYTF.